The 27 T cell receptor beta chains reported below all come from one sample, sequenced in a study of blood T cells in healthy people across ages. Primed by a sample-barcoded 5' primer and a J-beta primer mix, a second PCR proceeded for 7 to 11 cycles. TCRdb reprocessed the 5' RACE reads via MiXCR and lists one record per CDR3 protein. The data hold 800,000 to 950,000 distinct CDR3 sequences, with just under 30% observed a single time. The data also belong to a second study, concerning T cells of mothers and their children.

The sequencing input was blood. The receptors stem from a woman between 40 and 55 years old in good health.

This clonotype was seen more than once but under ten times. This rearrangement joins TRBV4-1 to TRBJ2-1; 9 bases fit TRBD2. The CDR3 length is 17 residues. Germline V lookup: CDR1 MGHRA, CDR2 YSYEKL. Trimming took 0 bases from V and 8 from J; bases not matched to a gene: 11. This CDR3 reads CASSQDRLRGGQDEQFF. The CDR3 bases are TGCGCCAGCAGCCAAGATCGCTTGCGGGGGGGTCAGGATGAGCAGTTCTTC.

This chain links TRBV30 with TRBJ2-2, with D uncertain. This CDR3 has 12 amino acids. The germline gives CDR1 GTSNPN, CDR2 SVGIG (reference sequence). Trimming stripped 2 bases from V and 1 base from J, with 2 bases between. For the CDR3, the DNA is TGTGCCTGGAGTCAGAACACCGGGGAGCTGTTTTTT. It translates to CAWSQNTGELFF.

As to this clonotype: At one end, the junction sequence differs from germline, possibly due to a read error. The chain carries TRBV3-1 and TRBJ1-2; tentative D call: TRBD1 (5 bases). The CDR3 is 12 residues long. The germline CDR1 and CDR2 sequences are LGHDT and YNNKEL (reference sequence). The CDR3 DNA reads TGTGCCGGCAGCCAAGGTGGGGGAACTAACACCTTC. Its translation is CAGSQGGGTNTF.

In this sample, this clonotype turned up many times. The chain combines TRBV7-8 with TRBJ2-7; a weak D match, TRBD2 (6 bases). This CDR3 has 14 amino acids. Per the germline V gene, CDR1 is SGHVS and CDR2 is FQNEAQ. The V end was cut by 4 bases, the J end by 2 bases, with 12 bases between. The CDR3 here is CASSSGGPTYEQYF. The CDR3 DNA reads TGTGCCAGCAGCTCCGGGGGACCCACCTACGAGCAGTACTTC.

The chain is built from TRBV2 and TRBJ1-2, with D hard to call. Germline V gene data show CDR1 as SNHLY and CDR2 as FYNNEI. The CDR3 has 15 residues. Trimming cost V 2 bases and J 5 bases, with 15 bases left between them. CDR3 coding DNA: TGTGCCAGCAGTGAAAGGCGCGGGGATGGGTATGGCTACACCTTC. The encoded protein is CASSERRGDGYGYTF.

In this sample, this clonotype turned up a few times. The V call is TRBV5-1, the J call TRBJ1-4; no clear D. The germline CDR1 and CDR2 sequences are SGHRS and YFSETQ. The V and J ends lost 3 bases and 0 bases respectively, with 6 bases between them. There are 14 residues in the CDR3. Here the CDR3 reads CASSSGTTNEKLFF. For the CDR3, the DNA is TGCGCCAGCAGCTCCGGTACAACTAATGAAAAACTGTTTTTT. The whole variable domain, filled in from reference TRBV5-1 and TRBJ1-4, reads KAGVTQTPRYLIKTRGQQVTLSCSPISGHRSVSWYQQTPGQGLQFLFEYFSETQRNKGNFPGRFSGRQFSNSRSEMNVSTLELGDSALYLCASSSGTTNEKLFFGSGTQLSVL.

This clonotype is a singleton in its sample. The V gene is TRBV28, the J gene TRBJ1-2, with 7 bases identical to TRBD1. Germline CDR1 is MDHEN and CDR2 is SYDVKM. The CDR3 is made up of 15 amino acids. J was trimmed by 3 bases and V by 0 bases; bases with no gene match: 4. Here the CDR3 reads CASSLWDDRDYGYTF. The CDR3 DNA is TGTGCCAGCAGTTTATGGGACGACAGGGACTATGGCTACACCTTC.

This clonotype was counted between two and nine times. The V and J genes are TRBV6-6 and TRBJ2-3, with D unresolved. Per the germline V gene, CDR1 is MNHNY and CDR2 is SVGAGI (reference sequence). The V end lost 7 bases, the J end lost 9 bases, and 17 bases lay between the germline ends. The CDR3 contains 13 residues. The CDR3 DNA sequence: TGTGCCAGCACCCCCGAAGGTGGTCGGACGCAGTATTTT. Translating it yields CASTPEGGRTQYF.

This clonotype was found a few times. The genes are TRBV20-1 and TRBJ1-2; D may be TRBD1 (5 bases). CDR1 is DFQATT, CDR2 SNEGSKA, per germline (reference sequence). V was cut by 5 bases and J by 0 bases, with 7 bases left in between. The length of the CDR3 is 12 residues. DNA for the CDR3: TGCAGTGCTCCGACAGCTAACTATGGCTACACCTTC. Amino acid sequence: CSAPTANYGYTF.

In this sample, this clonotype turned up many times. CDR3 DNA sequence: TGCAGCGTTCCAGGGGGCTCCTACGAGCAGTACTTC. This sequence encodes CSVPGGSYEQYF. V usage is TRBV29-1 and J usage is TRBJ2-7; 7 nucleotides align to TRBD1. Losses at the gene ends were 5 bases for V and 0 bases for J; bases not matched to a gene: 1. The CDR3 covers 12 residues. Germline CDR1 and CDR2: SQVTM and ANQGSEA.

The rearrangement joins TRBV9 to TRBJ2-5; TRBD1 agrees at 10 bases. This CDR3 contains 15 residues. Looked up from germline, CDR1 is SGDLS and CDR2 is YYNGEE. The J segment lost 5 bases and the V segment lost 0 bases, leaving 4 bases of the junction unmatched. CDR3 loop: CASSVGGQGGETQYF. DNA for the CDR3: TGTGCCAGCAGCGTAGGAGGACAGGGGGGGGAGACCCAGTACTTC.

This clonotype has ten or more counts. The chain has TRBV5-1 and TRBJ2-3; 8 bases align to TRBD2. Losses at the gene ends were 0 bases for V and 0 bases for J; bases not matched to a gene: 6. Germline V gene lookup returns CDR1 SGHRS and CDR2 YFSETQ. The CDR3 sequence is 17 residues long. This CDR3 reads CASSLDSGAASTDTQYF. CDR3 nucleotides: TGCGCCAGCAGCTTGGATAGCGGGGCAGCGAGCACAGATACGCAGTATTTT.

The sample holds a few counts of this clonotype. J is TRBJ2-7 and V is TRBV27; D is unresolved. The germline V gene encodes CDR1 MNHEY and CDR2 SMNVEV (reference sequence). V lost 2 bases and J lost 2, with 10 bases in between. The CDR3 is made up of 14 amino acids. The CDR3: CASSLGRTTYEQYF. The CDR3 DNA follows: TGTGCCAGCAGTTTAGGACGCACGACCTACGAGCAGTACTTC.

This clonotype was counted many times. This chain joins TRBV28 and TRBJ1-4; TRBD1 matches at 7 bases. The junction had 8 bases not matched to a gene; V was cut back by 9 bases and J by 4 bases. Germline loops: CDR1 MDHEN, CDR2 SYDVKM. The CDR3 has 14 residues. The CDR3 spells CASRAGTDNEKLFF. The CDR3 nucleotides are TGTGCCAGTAGGGCAGGGACAGATAATGAAAAACTGTTTTTT.

As to this clonotype: One base away lies a much larger clone, so this may be a sequencing read error. This chain connects TRBV6-6 to TRBJ2-7; D ambiguous. V lost 6 bases, J lost 0 bases, and 9 bases lay in between. The V gene's germline CDR1 is MNHNY and CDR2 SVGAGI (reference sequence). The CDR3 has 13 amino acids. This CDR3 is CASSPSNSYEQYV. In DNA form, the CDR3 reads TGTGCCAGCAGCCCCTCCAACTCCTACGAGCAGTACGTC.

V is TRBV5-1 and J is TRBJ2-1; 10 nucleotides agree with TRBD1. The CDR3 is 16 residues long. J gave up 9 bases and V 3 bases, and 12 bases lay outside the gene matches. CDR1 SGHRS and CDR2 YFSETQ come from the germline V gene. The CDR3 here is CASSSRGTGANSEQFF. In nucleotides, the CDR3 is TGCGCCAGCAGCTCACGAGGGACAGGGGCGAACAGTGAGCAGTTCTTC.

This clonotype was found a few times. The V gene is TRBV18, the J gene TRBJ1-1; no reliable D call. Per germline, CDR1 KGHSH and CDR2 LQKENI. This CDR3 contains 13 residues. With 5 bases removed from V and 3 bases from J, the gap between germline ends came to 10 bases. CDR3 sequence reads: CASSFNSDTEAFF. The DNA for the CDR3 is TGTGCCAGCTCATTCAATAGCGACACTGAAGCTTTCTTT.

Only a few counts were recorded for this clonotype. The CDR3 spells CASMPGTGDYNEQFF. The CDR3 bases are TGCGCCAGCATGCCGGGGACAGGGGACTACAATGAGCAGTTCTTC. The chain recombines TRBV5-1 with TRBJ2-1; 10 positions match TRBD1. The CDR3 loop spans 15 amino acids. The V segment lost 6 bases and the J segment 3 bases; nucleotides outside the gene matches: 6. Germline V lookup: CDR1 SGHRS, CDR2 YFSETQ.

This chain connects TRBV5-1 to TRBJ1-1; TRBD1 matches 10 bases. CDR3 length: 12 amino acids. The V and J ends lost 4 bases and 12 bases, in that order; junction bases with no gene match: 6. CDR1 and CDR2 from the germline V gene are SGHRS and YFSETQ. The CDR3 DNA is TGCGCCAGCAGCCCGGGGACAGGGGCGACTTTCTTT. It encodes CASSPGTGATFF. Based on the CDR3 plus reference TRBV5-1 and TRBJ1-1, the full variable domain is KAGVTQTPRYLIKTRGQQVTLSCSPISGHRSVSWYQQTPGQGLQFLFEYFSETQRNKGNFPGRFSGRQFSNSRSEMNVSTLELGDSALYLCASSPGTGATFFGQGTRLTVV.

This clonotype occurred once. This may arise from a read error, as a much more abundant clone is one base away. The V gene is TRBV18, the J gene TRBJ2-7; 7 bases align to TRBD1. This CDR3 has 15 residues. Trimming removed 2 bases from V and 3 bases from J; junction bases left unmatched: 7. Germline CDR1 KGHSH, CDR2 LQKENI. This chain's CDR3 is CASSPNTGAGYEQYF. The CDR3 DNA reads TGTGCCAGCTCACCAAATACAGGGGCCGGCTACGAGCAGTACTTC. Complete variable domain (other parts from reference TRBV18 and TRBJ2-7): NAGVMQNPRHLVRRRGQEARLRCSPMKGHSHVYWYRQLPEEGLKFMVYLQKENIIDESGMPKERFSAEFPKEGPSILRIQQVVRGDSAAYFCASSPNTGAGYEQYFGPGTRLTVT.

This clonotype has ten or more counts. The chain employs TRBV9 and TRBJ2-5, with D hard to call. CDR1 is SGDLS and CDR2 is YYNGEE in the germline V gene. This CDR3 region has 14 residues. Trimming shortened V by 0 bases and J by 7 bases, and 13 bases separated the two germline ends. CDR3 bases: TGTGCCAGCAGCGTAGAGGCGTCTGCTGGGACCCAGTACTTC. Its translation: CASSVEASAGTQYF.

The chain employs TRBV25-1 and TRBJ2-2; no firm D call. The CDR3 loop spans 14 amino acids. Per germline, CDR1 MGHDK and CDR2 SYGVNS. Deletions cut 8 bases from V and 4 bases from J, with 14 bases between. CDR3 sequence (DNA): TGTGCCAGCTCCGGTATGGATGTCACCGGGGAGCTGTTTTTT. Translation: CASSGMDVTGELFF.

Concerning this clonotype: This could be a read error, since a much larger clone is one nucleotide away. The chain carries TRBV29-1 and TRBJ2-4; D unclear. Trimming pared 1 base from V and 13 bases from J, leaving 14 bases between. Per the germline V gene, CDR1 is SQVTM and CDR2 is ANQGSEA. This CDR3 spans 12 amino acids. The CDR3 reads CSVEGQVNEQYF. CDR3 DNA sequence: TGCAGCGTTGAAGGACAAGTAAATGAGCAGTACTTC.

J is TRBJ2-3 and V is TRBV6-6; D unclear. The ends were cut back, 0 bases at V and 4 bases at J, with 8 bases in the middle. Looked up from germline, CDR1 is MNHNY and CDR2 is SVGAGI (reference sequence). The CDR3 is made up of 14 amino acids. The CDR3 region has the DNA TGTGCCAGCAGTTACTCTAGATGTCCAGATACGCAGTATTTT. Translating gives CASSYSRCPDTQYF.

This clonotype was counted many times. This rearrangement joins TRBV13 to TRBJ2-1, with 9 bases lining up with TRBD2. The CDR3 is made up of 16 amino acids. V trimming: 0 bases; J trimming: 5 bases; junction bases outside the gene matches: 5. CDR1 and CDR2 from the germline V gene are PRHDT and FYEKMQ (reference sequence). This chain's CDR3 is CASSLGGLASHNEQFF. The CDR3 DNA sequence: TGTGCCAGCAGCTTAGGGGGACTAGCTTCCCACAATGAGCAGTTCTTC. Complete variable domain (other parts from reference TRBV13 and TRBJ2-1): AAGVIQSPRHLIKEKRETATLKCYPIPRHDTVYWYQQGPGQDPQFLISFYEKMQSDKGSIPDRFSAQQFSDYHSELNMSSLELGDSALYFCASSLGGLASHNEQFFGPGTRLTVL.

This clonotype was counted only a few times. The genes are TRBV15 and TRBJ2-1, with D perhaps assigned TRBD1 or TRBD2 (5 bases each). Trimming took 3 bases from V and 6 from J, leaving 9 bases between them. The CDR3 has 13 residues. Germline CDR1 LNHNV, CDR2 YYDKDF (reference sequence). CDR3 nucleotides: TGTGCCACCAGCAGTCCGGGACCCAATGAGCAGTTCTTC. As protein: CATSSPGPNEQFF. Complete variable domain (other parts from reference TRBV15 and TRBJ2-1): DAMVIQNPRYQVTQFGKPVTLSCSQTLNHNVMYWYQQKSSQAPKLLFHYYDKDFNNEADTPDNFQSRRPNTSFCFLDIRSPGLGDTAMYLCATSSPGPNEQFFGPGTRLTVL.

This chain links TRBV20-1 with TRBJ2-3, with 8 bases identical to TRBD2. Germline V gene data show CDR1 as DFQATT and CDR2 as SNEGSKA (reference sequence). Trimming removed 4 bases from V and 0 bases from J; junction bases left unmatched: 6. The CDR3 sequence is 15 residues long. The CDR3 DNA reads as TGCAGTGCTAACCAGCGGGGGTCGAGCACAGATACGCAGTATTTT. This codes for CSANQRGSSTDTQYF.